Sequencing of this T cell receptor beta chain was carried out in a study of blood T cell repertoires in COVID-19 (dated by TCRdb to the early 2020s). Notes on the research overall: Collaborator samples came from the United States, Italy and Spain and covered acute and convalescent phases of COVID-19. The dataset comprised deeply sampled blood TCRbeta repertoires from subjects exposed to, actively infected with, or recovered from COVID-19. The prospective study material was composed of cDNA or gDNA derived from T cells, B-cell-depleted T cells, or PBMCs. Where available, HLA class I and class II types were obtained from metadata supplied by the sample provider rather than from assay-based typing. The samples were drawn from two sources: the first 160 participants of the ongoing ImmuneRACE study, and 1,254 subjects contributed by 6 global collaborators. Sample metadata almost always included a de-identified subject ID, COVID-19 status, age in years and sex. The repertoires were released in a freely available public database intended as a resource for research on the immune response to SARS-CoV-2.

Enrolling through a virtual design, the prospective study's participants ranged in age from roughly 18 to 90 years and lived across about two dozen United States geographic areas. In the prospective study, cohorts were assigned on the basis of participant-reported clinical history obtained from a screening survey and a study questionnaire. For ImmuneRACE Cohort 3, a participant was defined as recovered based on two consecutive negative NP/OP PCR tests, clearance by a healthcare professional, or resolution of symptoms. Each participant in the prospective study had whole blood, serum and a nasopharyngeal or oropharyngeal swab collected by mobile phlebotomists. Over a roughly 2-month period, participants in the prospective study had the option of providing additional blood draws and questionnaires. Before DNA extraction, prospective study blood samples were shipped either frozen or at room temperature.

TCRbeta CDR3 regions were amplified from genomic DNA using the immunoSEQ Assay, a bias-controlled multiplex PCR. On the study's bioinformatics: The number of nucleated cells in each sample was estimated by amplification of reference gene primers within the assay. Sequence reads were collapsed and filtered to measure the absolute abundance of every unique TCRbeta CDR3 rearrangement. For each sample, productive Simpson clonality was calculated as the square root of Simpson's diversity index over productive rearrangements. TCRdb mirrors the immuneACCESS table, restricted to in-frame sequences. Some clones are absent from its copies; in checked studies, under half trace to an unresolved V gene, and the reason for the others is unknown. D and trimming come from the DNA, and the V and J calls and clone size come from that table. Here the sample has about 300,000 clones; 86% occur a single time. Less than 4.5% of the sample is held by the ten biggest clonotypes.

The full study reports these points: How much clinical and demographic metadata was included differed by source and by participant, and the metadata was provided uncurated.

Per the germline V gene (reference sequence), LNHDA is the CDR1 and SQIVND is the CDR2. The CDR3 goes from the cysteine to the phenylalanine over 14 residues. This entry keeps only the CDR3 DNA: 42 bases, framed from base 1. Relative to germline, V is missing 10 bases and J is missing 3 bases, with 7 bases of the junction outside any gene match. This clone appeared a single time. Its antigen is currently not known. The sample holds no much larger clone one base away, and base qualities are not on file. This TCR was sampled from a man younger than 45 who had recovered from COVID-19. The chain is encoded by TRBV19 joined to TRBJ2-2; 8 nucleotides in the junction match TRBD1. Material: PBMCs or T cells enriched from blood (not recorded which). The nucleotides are TGTGCCACCCGAGACAGGGGATACACCGGGGAGCTGTTTTTT. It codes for CATRDRGYTGELFF.